These T cell receptor beta chains were read from a single sample in a study of shared clonotypes between healthy human individuals. Method: immunoSEQ multiplex PCR; TCRdb's copy keeps in-frame clones and lacks some. The sample yields 2 million to 2.5 million clones, approximately 96% seen once. Specimen: naive CD4+ T cells sorted from blood. Source of these receptors: a man in his late teens or twenties in good health. Both conserved end residues are part of each CDR3. D genes are given only for firm matches. Expanded clones are given a class, and other clones once, few, many or no size at all.

size: few; D: NA; J: TRBJ2-2; V: TRBV18; CDR3: CASSPGTPNTGELFF; DNA: TGTGCCAGCTCACCGGGGACACCGAACACCGGGGAGCTGTTTTTT
size: NA; D: NA; J: TRBJ1-1; V: TRBV4-3; CDR3: CASSQEDRRSTEAFF; DNA: TGCGCCAGCAGCCAAGAAGACCGGAGGAGCACTGAAGCTTTCTTT
size: NA; D: NA; J: TRBJ2-7; V: TRBV6-5; CDR3: CASSYSSVSTYEQYF; DNA: TGTGCCAGCAGTTACTCGTCTGTCAGTACCTACGAGCAGTACTTC
size: NA; D: TRBD2; J: TRBJ2-5; V: TRBV5-4; CDR3: CASSLATSGGAEKTQYF; DNA: TGTGCCAGCAGCTTGGCGACTAGCGGGGGGGCCGAGAAGACCCAGTACTTC
size: NA; D: TRBD1; J: TRBJ1-1; V: TRBV4-1; CDR3: CASSTDRGNTEAFF; DNA: TGCGCCAGCAGCACGGACAGGGGGAACACTGAAGCTTTCTTT
size: NA; D: NA; J: TRBJ2-3; V: TRBV6-1; CDR3: CASSETATDTQYF; DNA: TGTGCCAGCAGTGAAACAGCCACAGATACGCAGTATTTT
size: NA; D: TRBD1; J: TRBJ1-4; V: TRBV28; CDR3: CASSLPGQGGEKLFF; DNA: TGTGCCAGCAGTTTACCAGGACAGGGGGGTGAAAAACTGTTTTTT
size: NA; D: NA; J: TRBJ2-7; V: TRBV18; CDR3: CASSPGRGPTYEQYF; DNA: TGTGCCAGCTCACCGGGAAGGGGTCCAACCTACGAGCAGTACTTC
size: NA; D: TRBD1; J: TRBJ1-2; V: TRBV5-1; CDR3: CASSPGQGAGGYTF; DNA: TGCGCCAGCAGCCCAGGACAGGGGGCTGGTGGCTACACCTTC
size: NA; D: NA; J: TRBJ1-2; V: TRBV29-1; CDR3: CSVVADNYGYTF; DNA: TGCAGCGTTGTCGCTGATAACTATGGCTACACCTTC
size: NA; D: NA; J: TRBJ2-5; V: TRBV6-1; CDR3: CASSDGTFGKETQYF; DNA: TGTGCCAGCAGTGATGGGACGTTCGGGAAGGAGACCCAGTACTTC
size: NA; D: TRBD2; J: TRBJ2-7; V: TRBV7-2; CDR3: CASSLDSGRAGEQYF; DNA: TGTGCCAGCAGCTTAGATAGCGGGAGGGCGGGGGAGCAGTACTTC
size: NA; D: TRBD1; J: TRBJ1-2; V: TRBV11-2; CDR3: CASSFQGGQGAFGYTF; DNA: TGTGCCAGCAGCTTCCAGGGGGGACAGGGGGCTTTTGGCTACACCTTC
size: NA; D: NA; J: TRBJ2-7; V: TRBV19; CDR3: CASSIPGTTIYEQYF; DNA: TGTGCCAGTAGTATCCCCGGGACAACCATCTACGAGCAGTACTTC
size: NA; D: NA; J: TRBJ1-5; V: TRBV5-1; CDR3: CASSSDPTDSNQPQHF; DNA: TGCGCCAGCAGCTCAGACCCCACGGATAGCAATCAGCCCCAGCATTTT
size: NA; D: NA; J: TRBJ1-4; V: TRBV27; CDR3: CASSPSPSNEKLFF; DNA: TGTGCCAGCAGTCCGTCCCCTTCTAATGAAAAACTGTTTTTT
size: NA; D: NA; J: TRBJ2-1; V: TRBV2; CDR3: CASMGDNNEQFF; DNA: TGTGCCAGCATGGGGGACAACAATGAGCAGTTCTTC
size: NA; D: TRBD1; J: TRBJ2-6; V: TRBV19; CDR3: CASSPDRAGANVLTF; DNA: TGTGCCAGTAGCCCGGACAGGGCTGGGGCCAACGTCCTGACTTTC
size: NA; D: TRBD2; J: TRBJ2-2; V: TRBV19; CDR3: CASSTPRGGGELFF; DNA: TGTGCCAGTAGTACCCCCCGGGGGGGCGGGGAGCTGTTTTTT
size: NA; D: TRBD1; J: TRBJ2-7; V: TRBV18; CDR3: CASSEGQASSYEQYF; DNA: TGTGCCAGCTCGGAGGGACAGGCCAGCTCCTACGAGCAGTACTTC
size: NA; D: TRBD1; J: TRBJ1-3; V: TRBV4-2; CDR3: CASRSRTGPSGNTIYF; DNA: TGTGCCAGCAGATCTAGGACAGGGCCCTCTGGAAACACCATATATTTT
size: NA; D: NA; J: TRBJ1-2; V: TRBV4-1; CDR3: CASSQRGDQSYGYTF; DNA: TGCGCCAGCAGCCAGAGGGGGGACCAAAGCTATGGCTACACCTTC
size: NA; D: NA; J: TRBJ1-6; V: TRBV28; CDR3: CASSSYSGVGNSPLHF; DNA: TGTGCCAGCAGTTCCTACAGTGGGGTAGGTAATTCACCCCTCCACTTT
size: NA; D: NA; J: TRBJ2-3; V: TRBV6-5; CDR3: CASSRLAQDTQYF; DNA: TGTGCCAGCAGTCGGCTAGCTCAGGATACGCAGTATTTT
size: NA; D: TRBD2; J: TRBJ2-2; V: TRBV7-2; CDR3: CASSSLSGASGRGELFF; DNA: TGTGCCAGCAGCTCACTTAGTGGGGCTAGCGGGAGAGGGGAGCTGTTTTTT
size: NA; D: TRBD1; J: TRBJ2-3; V: TRBV11-2; CDR3: CASTTGQGLDTQYF; DNA: TGTGCCAGCACAACGGGACAGGGGTTAGATACGCAGTATTTT
size: NA; D: TRBD1; J: TRBJ1-6; V: TRBV27; CDR3: CASTTGTGRVPLHF; DNA: TGTGCCAGCACAACCGGGACAGGGAGAGTCCCCCTCCACTTT
size: NA; D: NA; J: TRBJ2-5; V: TRBV30; CDR3: CAWSIRVYETQYF; DNA: TGTGCCTGGAGTATCCGGGTTTATGAGACCCAGTACTTC
size: NA; D: TRBD1; J: TRBJ2-3; V: TRBV5-3; CDR3: CARSFGTGWDSTDTQYF; DNA: TGTGCCAGAAGCTTCGGGACAGGGTGGGATAGCACAGATACGCAGTATTTT
size: NA; D: TRBD1; J: TRBJ2-1; V: TRBV30; CDR3: CACLRTGGVNEQFF; DNA: TGTGCCTGCCTTCGGACAGGGGGTGTGAATGAGCAGTTCTTC
size: NA; D: TRBD2; J: TRBJ2-3; V: TRBV5-1; CDR3: CATQTGGYVADTQYF; DNA: TGCGCCACCCAGACGGGGGGATATGTGGCAGATACGCAGTATTTT
size: NA; D: TRBD1; J: TRBJ2-7; V: TRBV13; CDR3: CASSRGRLYEQYF; DNA: TGTGCCAGCAGCAGGGGGCGTCTCTACGAGCAGTACTTC
size: NA; D: NA; J: TRBJ1-1; V: TRBV5-1; CDR3: CASSLATSGNTEAFF; DNA: TGCGCCAGCAGCTTGGCTACTTCCGGGAACACTGAAGCTTTCTTT
size: once; D: NA; J: TRBJ1-4; V: TRBV2; CDR3: CASTLDSNEKLFF; DNA: TGTGCCAGCACATTGGACAGTAATGAAAAACTGTTTTTT
size: NA; D: NA; J: TRBJ1-2; V: TRBV25-1; CDR3: CASSETSLYGYTF; DNA: TGTGCCAGCAGTGAGACGAGCCTCTATGGCTACACCTTC
size: NA; D: NA; J: TRBJ2-7; V: TRBV28; CDR3: CASSAARDSSYEQYF; DNA: TGTGCCAGCAGTGCAGCCCGGGACTCCTCCTACGAGCAGTACTTC